The clone carrying this T cell receptor beta chain showed up just a few times. Its antigen is as yet unknown. 5'RACE template switching produced TCR cDNA carrying a universal primer site and UMIs. MiXCR was run by TCRdb on the 5' RACE reads, yielding one entry per CDR3 protein. The sample shows some 670,000 distinct CDR3 sequences, 9% to 15% of them seen only once. From germline, CDR1 is MNHEY and CDR2 SVGAGI. CDR3 length: 13 residues. V was trimmed by 0 bases and J by 11 bases, leaving 13 bases between them. This sample stems from a study of T cells after yellow fever vaccination. Findings of the study overall: Reappearance after the booster was seen for most primary-vaccination clones, at 96% CD4 and about 90% CD8.

The chain uses TRBV6-5 and TRBJ1-1; a weak D match, TRBD1 (5 bases). Specimen: PBMCs, collected on the day of the yellow fever booster vaccination. The clonotype comes from a man younger than 40 who received the YFV17D yellow fever vaccine. The CDR3 DNA follows: TGTGCCAGCAGTTACTCAGGGGCGCCTGGGGCTTTCTTT. Amino acids: CASSYSGAPGAFF.